This entry is about one TCR beta chain. The target antigen is unknown. Sequencing of DNA taken from cultured CD4+ T cells relied on the Oncomine TCR Beta short-read assay. Via MiXCR, TCRdb re-called the PCR reads, giving one row per CDR3 protein. The table includes approximately 25,000 distinct CDR3 sequences, around 62% detected once. Treatment: roughly 10-day PBMC culture with coronavirus spike peptide pools or control peptides (ViraFEST assay). These data are taken from a study of vaccination and CD4 T cells after COVID-19. Study-level background: Investigators stimulated cells with overlapping spike peptides drawn from SARS-CoV-2, HCoV-NL63, HCoV-OC43 and HCoV-229E. Study observations and caveats: Clonotypes reactive to SARS-CoV-2 had a median that went up from 21 to 38, but not significantly.

The CDR3 runs 12 residues. V was trimmed by 4 bases and J by 3 bases, leaving 7 bases between them. Looked up from germline, CDR1 is SQVTM and CDR2 is ANQGSEA. This TCR derives from a human donor who had recovered from COVID-19. The V and J genes are TRBV29-1 and TRBJ1-5, with no clear D. The sequencing input was CD4+ T cells from blood, cultured in vitro. CDR3 sequence reads: CSVGAVNQPQHF. The CDR3, as DNA: TGCAGCGTTGGGGCAGTCAATCAGCCCCAGCATTTT. Combining the CDR3 with reference TRBV29-1 and TRBJ1-5 gives the whole variable domain SAVISQKPSRDICQRGTSLTIQCQVDSQVTMMFWYRQQPGQSLTLIATANQGSEATYESGFVIDKFPISRPNLTFSTLTVSNMSPEDSSIYLCSVGAVNQPQHFGDGTRLSIL.